Listed below are T cell receptor beta chains from one sample, sequenced in a study of CD8 T cells in ankylosing spondylitis. TCRdb itself ran the 5' RACE reads through MiXCR, one entry per CDR3 protein. The sample has roughly 400,000 distinct CDR3 sequences, 20% to 25% seen once; the top ten hold approximately 16%. Sequencing was carried out using blood, either unsorted or a sorted T cell fraction (not recorded which). The receptors originated from a male donor with ankylosing spondylitis. Each CDR3 is given with its conserved first and last residue. The D gene is left open where the match is weak. Clone size is not always given. Where it is, it says once, few, many or a class for expanded clones.

J gene	V gene	CDR3 length	clone size	D gene	CDR3 protein	CDR3 DNA
TRBJ2-7	TRBV12-3/TRBV12-4	13	few	.	CASTQGRVREQYF	TGTGCCAGCACCCAAGGGCGGGTTCGGGAGCAGTACTTC
TRBJ1-1	TRBV6-5	11	.	.	CASSYFGVAFF	TGTGCCAGCAGTTACTTCGGGGTAGCTTTCTTT
TRBJ2-2	TRBV12-5	12	.	.	CASGLGPGELFF	TGTGCTAGTGGCCTGGGGCCCGGGGAGCTGTTTTTT
TRBJ2-1	TRBV12-5	14	.	.	CASDSWGDGDEQFF	TGTGCTAGTGACTCATGGGGAGATGGGGATGAGCAGTTCTTC
TRBJ2-5	TRBV9	15	few	TRBD2	CASSVGREGQETQYF	TGTGCCAGCAGCGTAGGGCGGGAGGGCCAAGAGACCCAGTACTTC
TRBJ1-2	TRBV15	11	few	.	CATRAFYGYTF	TGTGCCACCAGGGCCTTCTATGGCTACACCTTC
TRBJ2-3	TRBV12-3/TRBV12-4	15	.	TRBD2	CASSFPGLDTDTQYF	TGTGCCAGCAGTTTCCCCGGACTAGACACAGATACGCAGTATTTT
TRBJ2-7	TRBV29-1	11	few	.	CSVGRGHEQYF	TGCAGCGTTGGGAGGGGCCACGAGCAGTACTTC
TRBJ2-5	TRBV3-1	14	.	.	CASSHRAREETQYF	TGTGCCAGCAGCCACCGGGCCAGGGAGGAGACCCAGTACTTC
TRBJ2-5	TRBV5-1	14	.	TRBD1	CASSSGQGEETQYF	TGCGCCAGCAGCAGCGGACAGGGAGAGGAGACCCAGTACTTC
TRBJ2-1	TRBV6-2/TRBV6-3	15	few	.	CASKFSSHRYNEQFF	TGTGCCAGCAAATTCAGCTCCCACCGTTACAATGAGCAGTTCTTC
TRBJ2-6	TRBV12-3/TRBV12-4	17	once	TRBD1	CAGCEGQGFGGANVLTF	TGTGCGGGCTGTGAGGGACAGGGGTTTGGTGGGGCCAACGTCCTGACTTTC
TRBJ2-2	TRBV5-1	13	.	.	CASSRLEIGELFF	TGCGCCAGCAGCCGTCTAGAGATCGGGGAGCTGTTTTTT
TRBJ2-3	TRBV20-1	17	.	TRBD2	CSARSLADGGSTDTQYF	TGCAGTGCTAGATCGCTAGCGGACGGGGGGAGCACAGATACGCAGTATTTT
TRBJ1-2	TRBV7-2	16	few	TRBD1	CASSLGPTGGGYGYTF	TGTGCCAGCAGCTTAGGGCCCACAGGGGGCGGTTATGGCTACACCTTC
TRBJ2-7	TRBV12-3/TRBV12-4	16	.	.	CASSPSTGHGNYEQYF	TGTGCCAGCAGCCCGTCGACAGGCCACGGCAACTACGAGCAGTACTTC
TRBJ2-7	TRBV7-9	15	.	.	CASSFSGGTFYEQYF	TGTGCCAGCAGCTTTAGCGGAGGAACTTTCTACGAGCAGTACTTC
TRBJ2-6	TRBV27	13	.	.	CASKSSGANVLTF	TGTGCCAGCAAAAGCTCTGGGGCCAACGTCCTGACTTTC
TRBJ2-7	TRBV5-1	15	many	TRBD2	CASSPAASGSYEQYF	TGCGCCAGCAGCCCCGCCGCTAGCGGAAGTTACGAGCAGTACTTC
TRBJ2-7	TRBV11-3	16	.	TRBD2	CASSLSTSSGHDEQYF	TGTGCCAGCAGCTTAAGTACGAGTAGCGGGCACGACGAGCAGTACTTC
TRBJ2-2	TRBV28	12	.	.	CACQGYTGELFF	TGTGCATGTCAGGGCTACACCGGGGAGCTGTTTTTT
TRBJ2-5	TRBV6-1	14	many	.	CASGLEGNQETQYF	TGTGCCAGCGGGTTGGAGGGGAACCAAGAGACCCAGTACTTC
TRBJ1-4	TRBV5-6	15	few	.	CASSFLLSTNEKLFF	TGTGCCAGCAGCTTCTTATTGTCAACTAATGAAAAACTGTTTTTT
TRBJ1-1	TRBV5-1	14	few	.	CASSWDIPNTEAFF	TGCGCCAGCAGCTGGGACATACCGAACACTGAAGCTTTCTTT
TRBJ2-7	TRBV4-1	15	.	.	CASSQPGRSTYEQYF	TGCGCCAGCAGCCAACCGGGACGGTCAACCTACGAGCAGTACTTC
TRBJ1-1	TRBV20-1	14	few	TRBD1	CSAFSGGHNTEAFF	TGCAGTGCTTTCTCAGGGGGCCACAACACTGAAGCTTTCTTT
TRBJ2-7	TRBV29-1	10	many	.	CSVDEGEQYF	TGCAGCGTTGATGAGGGGGAGCAGTACTTC
TRBJ2-7	TRBV5-1	15	.	.	CASSLATSSQAEQYF	TGCGCCAGCAGCTTGGCCACTAGCTCCCAGGCCGAGCAGTACTTC
TRBJ2-7	TRBV3-1	14	few	TRBD2	CASSPTGLAGEQYF	TGTGCCAGCAGCCCGACTGGACTAGCGGGGGAGCAGTACTTC
TRBJ1-5	TRBV6-2/TRBV6-3	13	.	.	CASSPTDGSSQHF	TGTGCCAGCAGCCCCACGGACGGTTCTTCCCAGCATTTT
TRBJ1-5	TRBV7-7	17	few	TRBD1	CASSLRTGGEVNQPQHF	TGTGCTAGCAGCTTGCGGACAGGGGGTGAAGTCAATCAGCCCCAGCATTTT
TRBJ1-1	TRBV7-9	12	.	.	CASSFLVGEAFF	TGTGCCAGCAGCTTTTTGGTCGGTGAAGCTTTCTTT
TRBJ1-2	TRBV29-1	13	.	.	CSVTGRANYGYTF	TGCAGCGTGACGGGACGGGCAAACTATGGCTACACCTTC